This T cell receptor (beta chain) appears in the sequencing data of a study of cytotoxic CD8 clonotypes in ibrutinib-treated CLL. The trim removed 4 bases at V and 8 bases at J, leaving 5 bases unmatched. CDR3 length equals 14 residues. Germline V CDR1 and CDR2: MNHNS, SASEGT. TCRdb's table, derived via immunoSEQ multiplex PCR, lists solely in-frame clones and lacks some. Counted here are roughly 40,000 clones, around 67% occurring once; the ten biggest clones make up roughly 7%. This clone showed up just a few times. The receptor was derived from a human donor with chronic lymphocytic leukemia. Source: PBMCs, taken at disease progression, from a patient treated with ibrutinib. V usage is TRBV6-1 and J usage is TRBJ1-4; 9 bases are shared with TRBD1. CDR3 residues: CASSAGTGREKLFF. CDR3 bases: TGTGCCAGCAGTGCCGGGACAGGGCGAGAAAAACTGTTTTTT.